Each of the 25 T cell receptor beta chains below was sequenced from the same sample in a study of cytomegalovirus exposure and HLA in healthy donors. PCR was performed using 60 Vbeta and 13 Jbeta primers. The data were produced by immunoSEQ multiplex PCR, yet TCRdb's version contains in-frame clones alone and is incomplete. The sample has about 190,000 clones, about 87% seen once. Sequenced: PBMCs. Receptors originate from a man aged 25 to 40 in good health and CMV-seronegative.

This rearrangement joins TRBV27 to TRBJ2-7; 8 bases map to TRBD1. Germline lookup yields CDR1 MNHEY and CDR2 SMNVEV (reference sequence). The CDR3 totals 15 residues. The trim removed 5 bases at V and 9 bases at J, leaving 15 bases unmatched. The CDR3 here is CASSVMRTGLRGQYF. For the CDR3, the DNA is TGTGCCAGCAGTGTGATGAGGACAGGGCTACGCGGGCAGTACTTC.

CDR3 amino acids: CASSFPGQGRTEAFF. The CDR3 nucleotides read TGTGCCAGCAGCTTTCCTGGACAGGGAAGGACTGAAGCTTTCTTT. This rearrangement joins TRBV12-1 to TRBJ1-1; the table's D call of TRBD1 was not tested on the DNA. TRBV12-1 is recorded as a pseudogene. The CDR3 length is 15 residues.

The chain carries TRBV6-6 and TRBJ1-1; D unclear. The V end lost 2 bases, the J end lost 5 bases, and 6 bases lay between the germline ends. Germline V gene sequence: CDR1 MNHNY, CDR2 SVGAGI (reference sequence). The CDR3 length is 12 residues. CDR3: CASSYEGTEAFF. The CDR3 coding sequence is TGTGCCAGCAGTTACGAGGGAACTGAAGCTTTCTTT.

The chain joins TRBV4-2 to TRBJ2-3, with 9 bases matching TRBD2. CDR1 and CDR2 (germline): LGHNA, YNFKEQ. This CDR3 has 20 amino acids. V was pared by 3 bases and J by 1 base, with 17 bases of the junction left unmatched. The CDR3 loop reads CASSQGSGGSGGGGTDTQYF. CDR3 nucleotide sequence: TGTGCCAGCAGCCAGGGCTCGGGTGGTAGCGGGGGAGGTGGCACAGATACGCAGTATTTT.

The rearrangement uses TRBV4-2 and TRBJ2-1; 7 bases fit TRBD1. The V and J ends lost 4 bases and 4 bases, in that order; junction bases with no gene match: 7. The germline V gene encodes CDR1 LGHNA and CDR2 YNFKEQ. CDR3 length: 15 residues. In DNA, the CDR3 is TGTGCCAGCAGCCGGCGGTTACAGGGGTACAATGAGCAGTTCTTC. This encodes CASSRRLQGYNEQFF.

For the CDR3, the DNA is TGTGCCAGCAGTTACACAATTGATCCGAACACTGAAGCTTTCTTT. This encodes CASSYTIDPNTEAFF. The rearrangement links TRBV6-5 to TRBJ1-1, with D hard to call. The CDR3 covers 15 residues. Germline-derived CDR1 and CDR2 are MNHEY and SVGAGI. The V end was cut by 2 bases, the J end by 1 base, with 11 bases between.

The chain joins TRBV30 to TRBJ2-2; D may be TRBD2 (5 bases). This CDR3 is built from 13 residues. Between the trimmed V and J ends, which lost 3 bases and 6 bases, there was a span of 11 bases. The germline CDR1 and CDR2 sequences are GTSNPN and SVGIG (reference sequence). The CDR3 here is CAWRLREPGELFF. In DNA, the CDR3 is TGTGCCTGGAGATTAAGGGAGCCCGGGGAGCTGTTTTTT. Full variable domain (missing parts from reference TRBV30 and TRBJ2-2): SQTIHQWPATLVQPVGSPLSLECTVEGTSNPNLYWYRQAAGRGLQLLFYSVGIGQISSEVPQNLSASRPQDRQFILSSKKLLLSDSGFYLCAWRLREPGELFFGEGSRLTVL.

The chain joins TRBV2 to TRBJ1-2; D ambiguous. The CDR3 totals 11 residues. Between the trimmed V and J ends, which lost 0 bases and 7 bases, there was a span of 3 bases. Germline-derived CDR1 and CDR2 are SNHLY and FYNNEI. CDR3 sequence: CASSEALGYTF. The DNA for the CDR3 is TGTGCCAGCAGTGAAGCCCTTGGCTACACCTTC.

The chain joins TRBV7-8 to TRBJ2-7; D remains unclear. Trimming took off 5 bases at V and 3 bases at J, with 20 bases between the two ends. The germline gives CDR1 SGHVS, CDR2 FQNEAQ. The CDR3 loop spans 16 amino acids. This chain's CDR3 is CASSAVPLESDYEQYF. CDR3 bases: TGTGCCAGCAGCGCAGTCCCCCTAGAGTCAGACTACGAGCAGTACTTC.

This chain joins TRBV28 and TRBJ2-7, with a tentative D call TRBD2 (6 bases). V lost 6 bases and J lost 0, with 12 bases in between. This CDR3 has 14 amino acids. Germline CDR1 is MDHEN and CDR2 is SYDVKM. The CDR3 DNA is TGTGCCAGCAGCCATCGGGGGAGCTCCTACGAGCAGTACTTC. Residues: CASSHRGSSYEQYF.

The chain is built from TRBV25-1 and TRBJ2-7; tentative D call: TRBD1 (6 bases). Looked up from germline, CDR1 is MGHDK and CDR2 is SYGVNS. The CDR3 is 10 residues long. Trimming shortened V by 7 bases and J by 6 bases, and 7 bases separated the two germline ends. CDR3 sequence: CASKGVEQYF. CDR3 DNA: TGTGCCAGCAAGGGGGTCGAGCAGTACTTC.

This chain uses TRBV9 with TRBJ2-5; 7 bases match TRBD1. The end of the DNA aligns better with TRBJ2-7, so the J call may be wrong. The CDR3 has 14 residues. CDR1 and CDR2 (germline): SGDLS, YYNGEE. The DNA for the CDR3 is TGTGCCAGCAGCCGCACAGGGGATTCCTACGAGCAGTACTTC. It specifies CASSRTGDSYEQYF.

The gene calls are TRBV9 and TRBJ1-2; TRBD1 matches 8 bases. V trimming: 4 bases; J trimming: 3 bases; junction bases outside the gene matches: 11. The CDR3 extends over 16 amino acids. Germline CDR1 is SGDLS and CDR2 is YYNGEE. CDR3 region: CASSLLGTGEHYGYTF. CDR3 sequence (DNA): TGTGCCAGCAGCCTCCTCGGGACAGGCGAACACTATGGCTACACCTTC.

The chain links TRBV6-5 to TRBJ1-4; perhaps TRBD1 as D (5 bases). V shed 7 bases and J shed 5 bases, with 17 bases lying between them. Germline V gene lookup returns CDR1 MNHEY and CDR2 SVGAGI. The CDR3 consists of 15 residues. This chain's CDR3 is CASKNPFDRNEKLFF. The CDR3 DNA is TGTGCCAGCAAAAACCCATTCGACAGAAATGAAAAACTGTTTTTT.

The chain employs TRBV28 and TRBJ2-7; perhaps TRBD2 as D (5 bases). CDR1 and CDR2 (germline): MDHEN, SYDVKM. There are 15 residues in the CDR3. V was clipped by 6 bases and J by 3 bases, with 18 bases between them. The CDR3 nucleotides read TGTGCCAGCAGCACGGGCGTGAAGAGGGTCTACGAGCAGTACTTC. Protein sequence: CASSTGVKRVYEQYF.

The gene calls are TRBV5-4 and TRBJ2-1; TRBD2 aligns across 10 bases. Germline assignment: CDR1 SGHNT and CDR2 YYREEE (reference sequence). Germline trimming cut 4 bases from V and 2 bases from J; bases unmatched to any gene: 3. The CDR3 is made up of 15 amino acids. The CDR3 bases are TGTGCCAGCAGCCCAGGACTAGCGGCCTACAATGAGCAGTTCTTC. It yields the protein CASSPGLAAYNEQFF.

This clone was seen just once. This chain joins TRBV7-2 and TRBJ2-7, with 10 bases fitting TRBD2. The CDR3 sequence is 15 residues long. Germline trimming cut 6 bases from V and 3 bases from J; bases unmatched to any gene: 8. Looked up from germline, CDR1 is SGHTA and CDR2 is FQGNSA. The CDR3 sequence: CASSPSGGANYEQYF. CDR3 coding DNA: TGTGCCAGCAGTCCGAGCGGGGGGGCCAACTACGAGCAGTACTTC.

This chain joins TRBV27 and TRBJ1-5; tentatively, D is TRBD1 (5 bases). The CDR3 is made up of 16 amino acids. From germline, CDR1 is MNHEY and CDR2 SMNVEV (reference sequence). V was trimmed by 0 bases and J by 4 bases, leaving 13 bases between them. The CDR3 DNA follows: TGTGCCAGCAGTTTATCGTTGGGGGGGGTAAATCAGCCCCAGCATTTT. Its protein product is CASSLSLGGVNQPQHF.

The V and J genes are TRBV5-5 and TRBJ1-4; TRBD1 is a possible D gene (5 bases). The CDR3 spans 15 residues. The V end was cut by 4 bases, the J end by 6 bases, with 16 bases between. Germline values: CDR1 SGHKS, CDR2 YYEKEE (reference sequence). CDR3 residues: CASSRIGGDHEKLFF. The CDR3 coding sequence is TGTGCCAGCAGCCGGATTGGAGGGGACCATGAAAAACTGTTTTTT.

Comment on this clone: At one end the junction does not follow the germline gene, possibly because of a read error. This rearrangement joins TRBV5-1 to TRBJ2-1; 13 bases are shared with TRBD2. Germline lookup yields CDR1 SGHRS and CDR2 YFSETQ. The CDR3 contains 14 residues. The CDR3 bases are TGCGCCAGCACCACTAGCGGGAGGGCCAATGAGCAGCTCTTC. This sequence encodes CASTTSGRANEQLF.

This rearrangement joins TRBV11-3 to TRBJ2-3; 7 bases map to TRBD2. Germline values: CDR1 SGHNT, CDR2 YENEEA. CDR3 length: 15 amino acids. The V gene end was trimmed by 3 bases and the J gene end by 1 base; junction bases not matched to a gene: 4. The CDR3 DNA follows: TGTGCCAGCAGCTTCCGGGGGGACCGCACAGATACGCAGTATTTT. The encoded protein is CASSFRGDRTDTQYF.

V is TRBV5-6 and J is TRBJ1-4, with D hard to call. Per the germline V gene, CDR1 is SGHDT and CDR2 is YYEEEE. This CDR3 spans 14 amino acids. Trimming left V 0 bases short and J 4 bases short, with 7 bases between. The CDR3 protein is CASSLGAFNEKLFF. CDR3 DNA sequence: TGTGCCAGCAGCTTGGGAGCGTTTAATGAAAAACTGTTTTTT.

The V call is TRBV19, the J call TRBJ2-7; TRBD1 aligns across 8 bases. In germline, CDR1 is LNHDA, CDR2 SQIVND (reference sequence). The CDR3 length is 14 residues. V gave up 10 bases and J gave up 5 bases; unmatched junction bases: 13. In nucleotides, the CDR3 is TGTGCCACCGGCATTGCCGGGACAGGAGACGAGCAGTACTTC. This gives the protein CATGIAGTGDEQYF.

J is TRBJ1-5 and V is TRBV6-1; a weak D match, TRBD1 (5 bases). The CDR3 length is 12 residues. Germline lookup yields CDR1 MNHNS and CDR2 SASEGT. Trimming shortened V by 6 bases and J by 5 bases, and 8 bases separated the two germline ends. The DNA of the CDR3 is TGTGCCAGCAGACAGGCCGATCAGCCCCAGCATTTT. It yields the protein CASRQADQPQHF.

The J gene is TRBJ1-2, the V gene TRBV5-1; 12 bases line up with TRBD1. Trimming took 3 bases from V and 8 from J; bases not matched to a gene: 8. The CDR3 contains 15 residues. Germline CDR1 is SGHRS and CDR2 is YFSETQ. This chain's CDR3 is CASSSEGQGALGYTF. The CDR3 DNA follows: TGCGCCAGCAGCTCGGAGGGACAGGGGGCTTTAGGCTACACCTTC.